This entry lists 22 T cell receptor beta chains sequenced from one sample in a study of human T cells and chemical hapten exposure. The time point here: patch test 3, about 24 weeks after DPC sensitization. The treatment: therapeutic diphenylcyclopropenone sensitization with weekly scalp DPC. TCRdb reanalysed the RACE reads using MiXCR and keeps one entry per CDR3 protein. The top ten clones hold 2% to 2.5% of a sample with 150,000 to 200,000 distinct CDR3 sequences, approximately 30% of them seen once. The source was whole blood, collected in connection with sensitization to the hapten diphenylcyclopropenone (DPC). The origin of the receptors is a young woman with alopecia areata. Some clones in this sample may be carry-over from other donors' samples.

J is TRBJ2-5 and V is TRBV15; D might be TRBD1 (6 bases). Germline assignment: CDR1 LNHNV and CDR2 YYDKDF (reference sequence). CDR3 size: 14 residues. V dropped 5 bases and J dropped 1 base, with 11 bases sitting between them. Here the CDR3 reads CATSLETGQETQYF. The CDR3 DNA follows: TGTGCCACCAGCCTAGAGACAGGCCAAGAGACCCAGTACTTC. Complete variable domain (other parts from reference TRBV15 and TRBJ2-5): DAMVIQNPRYQVTQFGKPVTLSCSQTLNHNVMYWYQQKSSQAPKLLFHYYDKDFNNEADTPDNFQSRRPNTSFCFLDIRSPGLGDTAMYLCATSLETGQETQYFGPGTRLLVL.

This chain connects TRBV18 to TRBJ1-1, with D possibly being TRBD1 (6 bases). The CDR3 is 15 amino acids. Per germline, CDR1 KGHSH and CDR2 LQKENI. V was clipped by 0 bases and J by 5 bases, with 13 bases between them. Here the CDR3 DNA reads TGTGCCAGCTCACCACCGGGGGGGGGCAGGACTGAAGCTTTCTTT. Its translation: CASSPPGGGRTEAFF.

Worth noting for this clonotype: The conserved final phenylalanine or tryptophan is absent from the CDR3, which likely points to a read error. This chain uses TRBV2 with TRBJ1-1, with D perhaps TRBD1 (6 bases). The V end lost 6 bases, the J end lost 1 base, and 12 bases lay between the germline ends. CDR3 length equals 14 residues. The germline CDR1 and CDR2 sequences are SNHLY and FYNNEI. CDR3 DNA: TGTGCCAGCAGCGACAGGTCCCGGAACACTGAAGCTTTCTTG. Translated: CASSDRSRNTEAFL.

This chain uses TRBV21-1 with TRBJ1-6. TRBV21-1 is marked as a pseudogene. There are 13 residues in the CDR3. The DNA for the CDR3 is TGTGCCAGCAGCAAAGGAAGGGGAGGACCCCTCCACTTT. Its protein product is CASSKGRGGPLHF.

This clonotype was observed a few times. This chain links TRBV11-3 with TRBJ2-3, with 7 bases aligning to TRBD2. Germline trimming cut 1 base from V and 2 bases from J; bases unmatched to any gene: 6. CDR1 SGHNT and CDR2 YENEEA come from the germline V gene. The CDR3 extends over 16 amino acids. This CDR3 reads CASSLVGGGFTDTQYF. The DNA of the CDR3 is TGTGCCAGCAGCTTAGTAGGCGGGGGATTCACAGATACGCAGTATTTT.

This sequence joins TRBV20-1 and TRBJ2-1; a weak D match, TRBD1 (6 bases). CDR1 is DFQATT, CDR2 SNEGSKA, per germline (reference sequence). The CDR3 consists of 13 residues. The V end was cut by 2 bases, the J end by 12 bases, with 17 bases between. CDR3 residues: CSARRAGTSGQFF. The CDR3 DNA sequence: TGCAGTGCTAGACGCGCCGGGACATCCGGGCAGTTCTTC.

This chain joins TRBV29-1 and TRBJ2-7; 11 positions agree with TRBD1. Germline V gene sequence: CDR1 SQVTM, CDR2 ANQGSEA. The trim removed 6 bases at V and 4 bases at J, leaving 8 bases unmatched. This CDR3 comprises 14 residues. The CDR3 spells CSVQTGTGGYEQYF. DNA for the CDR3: TGCAGCGTCCAAACCGGGACAGGGGGGTACGAGCAGTACTTC.

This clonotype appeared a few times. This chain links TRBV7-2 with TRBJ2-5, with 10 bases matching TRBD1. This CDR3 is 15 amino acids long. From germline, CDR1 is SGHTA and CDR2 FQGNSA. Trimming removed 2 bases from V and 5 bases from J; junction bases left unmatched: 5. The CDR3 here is CASSLPGTGAETQYF. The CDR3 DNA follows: TGTGCCAGCAGCTTACCCGGGACAGGGGCGGAGACCCAGTACTTC.

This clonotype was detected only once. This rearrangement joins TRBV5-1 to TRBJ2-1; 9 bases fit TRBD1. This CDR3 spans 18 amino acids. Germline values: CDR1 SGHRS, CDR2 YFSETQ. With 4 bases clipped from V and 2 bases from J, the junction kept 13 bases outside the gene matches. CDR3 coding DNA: TGCGCCAGCAGCCCAAGACGGACAGGGGAGGGTGCCTACAATGAGCAGTTCTTC. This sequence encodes CASSPRRTGEGAYNEQFF.

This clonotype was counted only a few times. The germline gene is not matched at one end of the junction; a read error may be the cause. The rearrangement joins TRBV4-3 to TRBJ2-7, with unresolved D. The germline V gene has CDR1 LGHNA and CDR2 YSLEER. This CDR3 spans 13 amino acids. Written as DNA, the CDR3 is TGCGCCAGCAGCCAACTCCCGTCCTCCGAGCAGTACTTC. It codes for CASSQLPSSEQYF.

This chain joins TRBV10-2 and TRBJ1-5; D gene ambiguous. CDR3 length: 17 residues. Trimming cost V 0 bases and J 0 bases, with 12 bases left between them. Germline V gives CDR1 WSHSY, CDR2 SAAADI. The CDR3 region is CASSESPRLLSNQPQHF. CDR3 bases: TGCGCCAGCAGTGAGTCGCCCCGCCTTCTTAGCAATCAGCCCCAGCATTTT.

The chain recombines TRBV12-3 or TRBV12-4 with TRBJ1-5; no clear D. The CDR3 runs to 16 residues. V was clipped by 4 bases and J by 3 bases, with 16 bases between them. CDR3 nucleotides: TGTGCCAGCAGTTCCCAAGACGGACGGGTCAATCAGCCCCAGCATTTT. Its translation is CASSSQDGRVNQPQHF.

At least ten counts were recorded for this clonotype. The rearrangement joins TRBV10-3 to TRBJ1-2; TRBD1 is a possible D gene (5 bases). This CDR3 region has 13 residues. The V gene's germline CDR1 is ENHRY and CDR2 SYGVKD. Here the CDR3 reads CATFRKGYYGYTF. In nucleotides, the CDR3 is TGTGCTACCTTTCGTAAGGGGTACTATGGCTACACCTTC.

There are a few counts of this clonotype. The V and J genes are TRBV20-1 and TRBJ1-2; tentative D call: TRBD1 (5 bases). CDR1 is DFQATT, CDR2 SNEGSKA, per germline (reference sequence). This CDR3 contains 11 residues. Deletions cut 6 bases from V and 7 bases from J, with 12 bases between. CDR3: CSAPGGGGYTF. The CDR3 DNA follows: TGCAGTGCCCCCGGCGGGGGTGGCTACACCTTC.

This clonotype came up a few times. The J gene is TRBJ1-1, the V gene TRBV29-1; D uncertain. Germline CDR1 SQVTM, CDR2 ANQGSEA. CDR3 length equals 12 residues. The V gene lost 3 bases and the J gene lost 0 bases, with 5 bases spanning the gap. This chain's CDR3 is CSVDRLNTEAFF. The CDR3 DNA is TGCAGCGTTGACAGGCTGAACACTGAAGCTTTCTTT.

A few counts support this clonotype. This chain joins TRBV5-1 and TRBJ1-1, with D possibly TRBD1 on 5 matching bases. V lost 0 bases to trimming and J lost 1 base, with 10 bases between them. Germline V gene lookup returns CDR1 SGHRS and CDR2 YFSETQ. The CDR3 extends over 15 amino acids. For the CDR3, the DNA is TGCGCCAGCAGCTTGGCCTGGGGGAGGAACACTGAAGCTTTCTTT. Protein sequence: CASSLAWGRNTEAFF.

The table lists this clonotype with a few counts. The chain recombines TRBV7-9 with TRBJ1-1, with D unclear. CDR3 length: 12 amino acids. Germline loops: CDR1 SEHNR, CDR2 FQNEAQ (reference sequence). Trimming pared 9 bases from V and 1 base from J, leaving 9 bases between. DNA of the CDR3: TGTGCCAGTTCGATCCCGAACACTGAAGCTTTCTTT. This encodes CASSIPNTEAFF.

For the CDR3, the DNA is TGTGCCAGCAGCAACGGGTACCAAGAGACCCAGTACTTC. Translating gives CASSNGYQETQYF. V and J are TRBV3-1 and TRBJ2-5; D is uncertain. The germline V gene has CDR1 LGHDT and CDR2 YNNKEL (reference sequence). V lost 5 bases to trimming and J lost 0 bases, with 7 bases between them. This CDR3 is built from 13 residues.

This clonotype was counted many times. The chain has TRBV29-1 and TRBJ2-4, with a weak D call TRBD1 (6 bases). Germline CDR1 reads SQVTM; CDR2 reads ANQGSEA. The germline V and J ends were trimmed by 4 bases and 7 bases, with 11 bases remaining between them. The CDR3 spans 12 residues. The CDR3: CSVAAGENIQYF. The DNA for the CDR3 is TGCAGCGTTGCTGCAGGGGAGAACATTCAGTACTTC.

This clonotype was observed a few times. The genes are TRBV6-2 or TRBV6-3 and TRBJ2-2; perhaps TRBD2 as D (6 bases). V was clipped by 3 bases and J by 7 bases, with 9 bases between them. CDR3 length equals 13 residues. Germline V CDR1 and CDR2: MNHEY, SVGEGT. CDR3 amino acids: CASSYREVGELFF. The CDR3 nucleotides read TGTGCCAGCAGTTATAGGGAGGTCGGGGAGCTGTTTTTT.

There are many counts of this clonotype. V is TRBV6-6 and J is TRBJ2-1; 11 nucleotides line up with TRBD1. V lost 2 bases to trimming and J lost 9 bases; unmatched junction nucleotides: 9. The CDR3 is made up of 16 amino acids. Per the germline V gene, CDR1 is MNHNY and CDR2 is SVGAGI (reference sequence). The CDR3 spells CASSYVLAGTGGEQFF. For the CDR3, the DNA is TGTGCCAGCAGTTACGTCCTAGCCGGGACAGGGGGTGAGCAGTTCTTC.

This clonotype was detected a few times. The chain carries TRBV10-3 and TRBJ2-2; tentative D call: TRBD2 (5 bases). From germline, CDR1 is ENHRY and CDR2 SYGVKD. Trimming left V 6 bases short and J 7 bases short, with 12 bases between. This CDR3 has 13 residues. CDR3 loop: CAISEGVGGELFF. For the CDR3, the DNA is TGTGCCATCAGCGAGGGAGTAGGCGGGGAGCTGTTTTTT.